These 25 T cell receptor beta chains originate from one sample sequenced in a study of blood T cell repertoires in COVID-19. Generated by immunoSEQ multiplex PCR, the TCRdb table keeps only in-frame clones and is missing some. Counted here are under 250,000 clones, 65% to 85% occurring once; the ten biggest clones make up about 8%. The specimen sequenced was peripheral blood. These TCRs come from a woman aged 80 or older with acute or convalescent COVID-19.

In DNA form, the CDR3 reads TGTGCCAGTAGTATTACTGGGCATAACACCGGGGAGCTGTTTTTT. Translated, it gives CASSITGHNTGELFF. The chain couples TRBV19 to TRBJ2-2; D not resolved. The CDR3 is 15 residues long. V lost 3 bases, J lost 2 bases, and 10 bases lay in between. Germline CDR1 LNHDA, CDR2 SQIVND (reference sequence).

The chain couples TRBV7-2 to TRBJ2-5; D is ambiguous. V was trimmed by 1 base and J by 5 bases, leaving 11 bases between them. Germline V gene lookup returns CDR1 SGHTA and CDR2 FQGNSA. CDR3 length: 14 amino acids. The CDR3 nucleotides are TGTGCCAGCAGCTTAGGTCCTAGTGACGAGACCCAGTACTTC. Translating it yields CASSLGPSDETQYF. The variable domain in full, with the rest retrieved from reference TRBV7-2 and TRBJ2-5, is GAGVSQSPSNKVTEKGKDVELRCDPISGHTALYWYRQSLGQGLEFLIYFQGNSAPDKSGLPSDRFSAERTGGSVSTLTIQRTQQEDSAVYLCASSLGPSDETQYFGPGTRLLVL.

About this clone itself: The missing conserved phenylalanine or tryptophan at the end of this CDR3 makes a read error likely. The DNA is omitted, as the CDR3 cannot be located on it reliably, and the CDR3 follows TCRdb's listing. The V call is TRBV2, the J call TRBJ1-1; the tabulated D call, TRBD1, remains unverified against the DNA. The CDR3 comprises 13 residues, both ends counted. Germline values: CDR1 SNHLY, CDR2 FYNNEI. CDR3 region: CASSEAVPSDTYL.

This clone was observed a handful of times. V is TRBV5-4 and J is TRBJ1-5; D call uncertain. V lost 4 bases and J 3 bases, leaving 5 bases between the germline ends. The CDR3 loop spans 12 amino acids. The germline gives CDR1 SGHNT, CDR2 YYREEE (reference sequence). The CDR3 loop is CASSQDNQPQHF. CDR3 nucleotides: TGTGCCAGCAGCCAGGACAATCAGCCCCAGCATTTT.

The chain carries TRBV7-2 and TRBJ2-7, with 13 nucleotides matching TRBD2. Trimming took 6 bases from V and 0 from J; bases not matched to a gene: 5. The CDR3 totals 16 residues. Germline CDR1 SGHTA, CDR2 FQGNSA. DNA of the CDR3: TGTGCCAGCAGTACTAGCGGGGGGGCCAGCTCCTACGAGCAGTACTTC. Translation: CASSTSGGASSYEQYF.

This clone was recorded once. This chain's CDR3 is CALNRQGGRDTQYF. CDR3 DNA sequence: TGTGCCCTCAACAGACAGGGGGGGAGAGATACGCAGTATTTT. This rearrangement joins TRBV28 to TRBJ2-3; 9 bases map to TRBD1. V lost 11 bases and J lost 5; bases outside the gene matches: 11. The CDR3 runs 14 residues. Germline values: CDR1 MDHEN, CDR2 SYDVKM. Based on the CDR3 plus reference TRBV28 and TRBJ2-3, the full variable domain is DVKVTQSSRYLVKRTGEKVFLECVQDMDHENMFWYRQDPGLGLRLIYFSYDVKMKEKGDIPEGYSVSREKKERFSLILESASTNQTSMYLCALNRQGGRDTQYFGPGTRLTVL.

The J gene is TRBJ2-7, the V gene TRBV12-3 or TRBV12-4; TRBD2 agrees at 9 bases. With 11 bases clipped from V and 5 bases from J, the junction kept 10 bases outside the gene matches. This CDR3 contains 13 residues. Here the CDR3 DNA reads TGTGCCTGCGCATCGTTAGCGGGAGACGAGCAGTACTTC. Protein product: CACASLAGDEQYF.

The chain recombines TRBV2 with TRBJ1-4; perhaps TRBD1 as D (5 bases). CDR1 and CDR2 (germline): SNHLY, FYNNEI. The CDR3 sequence is 15 residues long. V lost 0 bases and J lost 7, with 12 bases in between. CDR3 amino acids: CASSEALGAFEKLFF. As DNA, the CDR3 is TGTGCCAGCAGTGAAGCGCTAGGGGCCTTTGAAAAACTGTTTTTT.

This clone was observed once. This chain links TRBV7-3 with TRBJ2-3; TRBD2 might be the D (5 bases). Germline assignment: CDR1 SGHTA and CDR2 FQGTGA. This CDR3 contains 14 residues. Deletions cut 5 bases from V and 1 base from J, with 10 bases between. CDR3 sequence reads: CASSKEVGTDTQYF. The CDR3 coding sequence is TGTGCCAGCAGCAAGGAGGTTGGCACAGATACGCAGTATTTT.

CDR3 amino acids: CASRRGFGDNSPLHF. CDR3 nucleotides: TGTGCCAGCAGAAGGGGGTTTGGGGATAATTCACCCCTCCACTTT. The chain employs TRBV28 and TRBJ1-6; a weak D match, TRBD1 (6 bases). CDR1 is MDHEN, CDR2 SYDVKM, per germline. This CDR3 has 15 residues. Trimming shortened V by 6 bases and J by 5 bases, and 14 bases separated the two germline ends.

The V and J genes are TRBV5-1 and TRBJ2-3; 12 bases fit TRBD1. Germline assignment: CDR1 SGHRS and CDR2 YFSETQ. V was clipped by 0 bases and J by 3 bases; unmatched bases: 8. CDR3 size: 18 residues. The CDR3 DNA reads TGCGCCAGCAGCTTGGCCGGGACAGGGGGCGCGAAGACAGATACGCAGTATTTT. This encodes CASSLAGTGGAKTDTQYF.

The CDR3 is CASSVGQPSSGNTIYF. The CDR3 DNA reads as TGTGCCAGCAGCGTGGGACAGCCGAGCTCTGGAAACACCATATATTTT. The chain uses TRBV5-8 and TRBJ1-3; 7 bases line up with TRBD1. The length of the CDR3 is 16 residues. V was pared by 4 bases and J by 0 bases, with 7 bases of the junction left unmatched. Looked up from germline, CDR1 is SGHTS and CDR2 is YDEGEE.

The J gene is TRBJ1-1, the V gene TRBV5-1; 8 bases map to TRBD1. The ends lost 4 bases at V and 1 base at J; junction bases unmatched: 3. Germline loops: CDR1 SGHRS, CDR2 YFSETQ. The CDR3 loop spans 14 amino acids. CDR3 in amino acids: CASSVGQANTEAFF. For the CDR3, the DNA is TGCGCCAGCAGCGTGGGACAGGCGAACACTGAAGCTTTCTTT. Drawing the rest from reference TRBV5-1 and TRBJ1-1, the complete variable domain is KAGVTQTPRYLIKTRGQQVTLSCSPISGHRSVSWYQQTPGQGLQFLFEYFSETQRNKGNFPGRFSGRQFSNSRSEMNVSTLELGDSALYLCASSVGQANTEAFFGQGTRLTVV.

This clone has only a few counts. CDR3 in DNA: TGTGCCAGCAGCCAAGAACAGGGGGCAACTGAAGCTTTCTTT. Residues: CASSQEQGATEAFF. The rearrangement links TRBV14 to TRBJ1-1; the match to TRBD1 covers 9 bases. Germline-derived CDR1 and CDR2 are SGHDN and FVKESK. V was clipped by 0 bases and J by 5 bases; unmatched bases: 1. This CDR3 comprises 14 residues.

The genes are TRBV30 and TRBJ2-7, with TRBD1 as a possible D gene (6 bases). The CDR3 sequence is 14 residues long. CDR1 is GTSNPN and CDR2 is SVGIG in the germline V gene (reference sequence). V was shortened by 3 bases and J by 0 bases, with 12 bases between the two germline ends. CDR3 sequence: CAWSAGVSSYEQYF. The CDR3 coding sequence is TGTGCCTGGAGCGCAGGGGTTAGCTCCTACGAGCAGTACTTC. Full variable domain (rest looked up from reference TRBV30 and TRBJ2-7): SQTIHQWPATLVQPVGSPLSLECTVEGTSNPNLYWYRQAAGRGLQLLFYSVGIGQISSEVPQNLSASRPQDRQFILSSKKLLLSDSGFYLCAWSAGVSSYEQYFGPGTRLTVT.

This chain links TRBV12-3 or TRBV12-4 with TRBJ2-7; no clear D gene. Trimming pared 5 bases from V and 2 bases from J, leaving 4 bases between. This CDR3 spans 11 amino acids. The CDR3 sequence is CASSAAYEQYF. Written as DNA, the CDR3 is TGTGCCAGCAGTGCGGCCTACGAGCAGTACTTC.

V gene TRBV3-1 (or the pseudogene TRBV3-2) combines with J gene TRBJ2-4; D might be TRBD1 (6 bases). CDR1 is LGHDT and CDR2 is YNNKEL in the germline V gene (reference sequence). V lost 4 bases to trimming and J lost 0 bases, with 16 bases between them. The CDR3 is made up of 17 amino acids. The CDR3 is CASSPHTGPLAKNIQYF. The CDR3 bases are TGTGCCAGCAGCCCTCATACAGGGCCGTTAGCCAAAAACATTCAGTACTTC.

V gene TRBV10-3 combines with J gene TRBJ1-1, with D possibly being TRBD1 (5 bases). Germline assignment: CDR1 ENHRY and CDR2 SYGVKD. The CDR3 loop spans 14 amino acids. V was clipped by 10 bases and J by 6 bases, with 21 bases between them. For the CDR3, the DNA is TGTGCCACCTTACAGGCCCCTGACGCCCCTGAAGCTTTCTTT. This codes for CATLQAPDAPEAFF.

The chain is built from TRBV19 and TRBJ1-2; 8 positions match TRBD1. The junction had 11 bases not matched to a gene; V was cut back by 8 bases and J by 3 bases. Germline CDR1 is LNHDA and CDR2 is SQIVND (reference sequence). This CDR3 region has 15 residues. Here the CDR3 reads CASQHPGGGYYGYTF. DNA for the CDR3: TGTGCCAGTCAACACCCAGGGGGCGGATACTATGGCTACACCTTC. The whole variable domain, remainder taken from reference TRBV19 and TRBJ1-2, is DGGITQSPKYLFRKEGQNVTLSCEQNLNHDAMYWYRQDPGQGLRLIYYSQIVNDFQKGDIAEGYSVSREKKESFPLTVTSAQKNPTAFYLCASQHPGGGYYGYTFGSGTRLTVV.

The rearrangement links TRBV21-1 to TRBJ1-1; the table's D call TRBD1 went unverified against the DNA. TRBV21-1 counts as a pseudogene. CDR3 length: 13 residues. CDR3 nucleotide sequence: TGTGCCAGCAGCAAAGAACAGGGGGGGGAAGCTTTCTTT. Its translation is CASSKEQGGEAFF.

Remarks on this clone: The identical CDR3 is also encoded by other nucleotide sequences in the sample. The rearrangement uses TRBV6-5 and TRBJ2-7; 10 bases are shared with TRBD2. V was pared by 6 bases and J by 3 bases, with 5 bases of the junction left unmatched. The CDR3 loop spans 14 amino acids. Per the germline V gene, CDR1 is MNHEY and CDR2 is SVGAGI. The CDR3 DNA follows: TGTGCCAGCAGCCCCCGGACTAGCGGCTACGAGCAGTACTTC. The encoded protein is CASSPRTSGYEQYF.

The chain has TRBV4-2 and TRBJ2-1; 10 nucleotides match TRBD2. The germline V gene encodes CDR1 LGHNA and CDR2 YNFKEQ. There are 16 residues in the CDR3. V was pared by 2 bases and J by 9 bases, with 10 bases of the junction left unmatched. CDR3 in DNA: TGTGCCAGCAGCCAACCGAGCGGGAGGGCCTGGGGTGAGCAGTTCTTC. Translation gives CASSQPSGRAWGEQFF.

J is TRBJ1-3 and V is TRBV3-1 (or the pseudogene TRBV3-2); 8 bases are a match to TRBD1. V shed 7 bases, J shed 0 bases, and the junction held 11 bases outside the gene matches. Germline values: CDR1 LGHDT, CDR2 YNNKEL (reference sequence). The CDR3 is 17 residues long. The CDR3 reads CASTPKGTGISGNTIYF. In DNA, the CDR3 is TGTGCCAGCACCCCTAAAGGGACAGGCATCTCTGGAAACACCATATATTTT.

The rearrangement joins TRBV2 to TRBJ2-2, with 9 positions matching TRBD2. The CDR3 length is 15 residues. The trim removed 4 bases at V and 2 bases at J, leaving 2 bases unmatched. Germline V gene sequence: CDR1 SNHLY, CDR2 FYNNEI. The CDR3 is CASSGLAGNTGELFF. The DNA of the CDR3 is TGTGCCAGCAGTGGGCTAGCGGGAAACACCGGGGAGCTGTTTTTT.

The chain combines TRBV3-1 (or the pseudogene TRBV3-2) with TRBJ1-2; no reliable D call. V lost 7 bases and J lost 7, with 16 bases in between. Germline V gene sequence: CDR1 LGHDT, CDR2 YNNKEL (reference sequence). The CDR3 spans 13 residues. The DNA for the CDR3 is TGTGCCAGCAACGCGGGTGGGATGGCTGGCTACACCTTC. Translating it yields CASNAGGMAGYTF.